This T cell receptor (beta chain) was sequenced for a study of blood T cell repertoires in COVID-19. Study context: The study drew acute and convalescent COVID-19 samples from the United States, Italy and Spain.

The protocol was immunoSEQ multiplex PCR, while the TCRdb copy is restricted to in-frame clones and leaves out a portion. The table lists approximately 80,000 clones, over 70% of them singletons. The CDR3 has 16 residues. The V gene's germline CDR1 is MNHEY and CDR2 SVGEGT. V lost 6 bases, J lost 2 bases, and 12 bases stayed unmatched. The origin of this receptor is a human donor in a cohort sampled during active COVID-19. Sequenced material: peripheral blood. The chain uses TRBV6-2 or TRBV6-3 and TRBJ1-1; 7 bases map to TRBD1. The CDR3 DNA is TGTGCCAGCAGCACGGGACCTCAGGGGGGAAACACTGAAGCTTTCTTT. The encoded protein is CASSTGPQGGNTEAFF.